This is a list of T cell receptor beta chains from one sample in a study of T cells in Graves' hyperthyroidism and ophthalmopathy. Using its own MiXCR run on the multiplex PCR reads, TCRdb lists one record per CDR3 protein. The repertoire holds under 400,000 distinct CDR3 sequences, 18% seen once, with roughly a sixth in the top ten. The sequenced material came from blood. These TCRs come from a woman between 40 and 50 years old with Graves' ophthalmopathy. The conserved cysteine and the conserved F or W are not part of the CDR3 here. Clone size is given for some rows only: seen once, a few or many times, or a class if the clone is expanded.

>15|TRBV10-3|many|TRBJ2-6
AISDPLSIRGANVLT
>11|TRBV12-3/TRBV12-4|many|TRBJ2-7
ASSPLRRGEQY
>12|TRBV7-9|many|TRBJ2-7
ASSLGGPPYEQY
>14|TRBV9|.|TRBJ1-2
ASSADPVQGADGYN
>18|TRBV11-1|many|TRBJ1-1
ASSLAHYRGRKGGVAEAF
>12|TRBV29-1|few|TRBJ2-5
SVGGGASWETQY
>13|TRBV12-3/TRBV12-4|many|TRBJ1-5
ASSRRGGGNQPQH
>12|TRBV15|many|TRBJ1-5
ATSRGDRDQPQH
>10|TRBV29-1|many|TRBJ1-1
SVTGTGGEAF
>14|TRBV5-1|.|TRBJ2-2
ASSLRQNPNTGELF
>12|TRBV12-3/TRBV12-4|many|TRBJ2-4
ASRGNTAKNIQY
>12|TRBV6-5|many|TRBJ1-5
ASRVGTGYQPQH
>16|TRBV11-2|.|TRBJ2-6
ASSLVGGRYSGANVLT
>10|TRBV29-1|.|TRBJ2-7
SVEGNRYEQY
>13|TRBV6-2/TRBV6-3|many|TRBJ2-2
ASSYSRAGAGELF
>12|TRBV28|.|TRBJ2-7
ASRRTSAPYEQY
>13|TRBV29-1|.|TRBJ2-7
SVCPPVAGAYEQS
>15|TRBV4-2|.|TRBJ2-5
ASSQGKGLAGGETQY
>11|TRBV6-1|.|TRBJ2-5
ASSRDRPETQY
>13|TRBV6-2/TRBV6-3|many|TRBJ2-7
ASSPTGLVRGEQY
>12|TRBV12-3/TRBV12-4|many|TRBJ2-5
ASREAGAGETQY
>13|TRBV19|many|TRBJ1-5
ASSKYRGINQPQH
>13|TRBV2|many|TRBJ2-2
ASAPPGGRTGELF
>12|TRBV7-8|.|TRBJ2-7
ASSATSGSGEQY
>12|TRBV12-3/TRBV12-4|few|TRBJ2-5
ASTKTQGRETQY
>12|TRBV15|many|TRBJ2-5
ATSRDPTEETQY
>10|TRBV28|many|TRBJ1-2
ASSAPRYGYT
>10|TRBV19|.|TRBJ2-7
ASSDRAREQY
>10|TRBV29-1|many|TRBJ1-2
SVWTGEGGYT
>14|TRBV4-1|.|TRBJ2-2
ASSQGQGMNTGELF
>10|TRBV12-3/TRBV12-4|many|TRBJ2-7
ASSLRGEEQY
>13|TRBV30|many|TRBJ1-2
AWSAPDLSGYGYT
>11|TRBV12-3/TRBV12-4|many|TRBJ1-2
ASGRTANYGYT
>11|TRBV27|many|TRBJ2-7
ASSPETSYEQY
>12|TRBV29-1|once|TRBJ2-5
SVSSTGVQETQY
>12|TRBV28|.|TRBJ2-3
ASSRTSGTGTQY
>11|TRBV27|many|TRBJ2-7
ASGWVASYEQY
>10|TRBV15|.|TRBJ2-7
ATSGDPYEQY
>16|TRBV20-1|many|TRBJ2-2
SARGRLPGLASTGELF
>11|TRBV11-2|many|TRBJ2-7
ASSLRQVYEQY
>16|TRBV6-2/TRBV6-3|many|TRBJ1-1
ASSYQPGQGARGREAF
>10|TRBV12-3/TRBV12-4|many|TRBJ1-1
ASGGGRNEAF
>13|TRBV6-2/TRBV6-3|.|TRBJ2-7
ASSSLSGQSYEQY
>14|TRBV11-2|many|TRBJ2-5
ASSIRLAGAAETQY
>12|TRBV24-1|many|TRBJ2-5
ATKYRDSQETQY
>12|TRBV12-3/TRBV12-4|many|TRBJ1-2
ASSRTPGTDGYT
>13|TRBV6-5|once|TRBJ2-2
ASSYGGGASGELF
>15|TRBV30|many|TRBJ1-6
AWSAGFSSSYNSPLH
>9|TRBV19|many|TRBJ1-1
ASSMTTEAF
>9|TRBV6-1|many|TRBJ2-2
ASQYTGELF
>11|TRBV7-3|many|TRBJ2-1
ASSLTVDGEQF
>12|TRBV6-5|many|TRBJ1-1
ASRTDRARTEAF
>13|TRBV27|.|TRBJ2-5
ASSLSGRGVETQY
>12|TRBV20-1|many|TRBJ2-7
SARGGGRTYEQY
>12|TRBV5-8|.|TRBJ1-1
ASSWGQGATEAF
>13|TRBV6-5|many|TRBJ2-2
ASRTSGSFTGELF
>13|TRBV12-3/TRBV12-4|.|TRBJ1-2
ASSLLDREFYGYT
>15|TRBV6-1|many|TRBJ2-3
ASSEVSGVVRTDTQY
>15|TRBV7-3|many|TRBJ2-7
ASSLTGRQGHSYEQY
>16|TRBV19|many|TRBJ1-5
ASSIGTTGDYSNQPQH